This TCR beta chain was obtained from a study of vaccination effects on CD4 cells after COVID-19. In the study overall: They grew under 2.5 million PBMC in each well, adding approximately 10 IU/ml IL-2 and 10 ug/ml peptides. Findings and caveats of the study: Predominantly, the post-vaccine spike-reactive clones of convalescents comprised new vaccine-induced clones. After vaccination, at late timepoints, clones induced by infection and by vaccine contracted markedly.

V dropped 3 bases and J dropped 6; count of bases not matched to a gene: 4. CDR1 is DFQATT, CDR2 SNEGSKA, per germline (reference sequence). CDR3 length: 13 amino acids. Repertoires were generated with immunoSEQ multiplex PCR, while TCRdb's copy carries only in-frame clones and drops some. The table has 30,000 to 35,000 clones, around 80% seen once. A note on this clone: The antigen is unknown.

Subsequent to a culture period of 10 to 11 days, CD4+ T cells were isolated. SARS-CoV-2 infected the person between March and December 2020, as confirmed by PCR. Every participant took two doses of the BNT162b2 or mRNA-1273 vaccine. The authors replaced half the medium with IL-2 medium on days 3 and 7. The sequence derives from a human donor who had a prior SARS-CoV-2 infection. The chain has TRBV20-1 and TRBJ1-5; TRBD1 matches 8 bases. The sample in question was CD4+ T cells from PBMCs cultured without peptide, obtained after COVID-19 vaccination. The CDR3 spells CSASQGAGQPQHF. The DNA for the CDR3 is TGCAGTGCTAGTCAGGGGGCAGGTCAGCCCCAGCATTTT.